These 15 T cell receptor beta chains share one sample of origin, sequenced in a study of early T cells in non-severe SARS-CoV-2 infection. MiXCR, applied by TCRdb to the 5' RACE reads, yields one record per CDR3 protein. Among approximately 76,000 distinct CDR3 sequences listed, around 15% were seen once. Sequences were obtained from whole blood. The receptors derive from an adult who was a healthcare worker with PCR-confirmed SARS-CoV-2 infection or an uninfected control (not recorded which).

In this sample, this clonotype turned up many times. The chain joins TRBV4-1 to TRBJ2-1; 11 bases align to TRBD2. Germline V gene data show CDR1 as MGHRA and CDR2 as YSYEKL. The junction had 7 bases not matched to a gene; V was cut back by 5 bases and J by 7 bases. This CDR3 is 15 amino acids long. The chain's CDR3 is CASSAGLAVLNEQFF. In DNA, the CDR3 is TGCGCCAGCAGCGCGGGACTAGCGGTTCTGAATGAGCAGTTCTTC.

This clonotype was detected ten times or more. The gene calls are TRBV10-2 and TRBJ2-7; D call uncertain. V was clipped by 3 bases and J by 4 bases, with 4 bases between them. This CDR3 has 11 residues. Per germline, CDR1 WSHSY and CDR2 SAAADI. The CDR3 protein is CASSEQYEQYF. The DNA of the CDR3 is TGCGCCAGCAGTGAACAGTACGAGCAGTACTTC.

This chain joins TRBV6-6 and TRBJ2-7, with TRBD1 matching 7 bases. Looked up from germline, CDR1 is MNHNY and CDR2 is SVGAGI (reference sequence). Trimming cost V 5 bases and J 1 base; bases outside gene matches: 8. This CDR3 is built from 15 residues. The CDR3 nucleotides read TGTGCCAGCAGTCTTACAGGGGTTGGGTCCTACGAGCAGTACTTC. Encoded protein: CASSLTGVGSYEQYF.

The chain has TRBV6-5 and TRBJ2-3; 15 nucleotides line up with TRBD2. The CDR3 has 19 amino acids. Germline V gene sequence: CDR1 MNHEY, CDR2 SVGAGI. V was pared by 7 bases and J by 5 bases, with 16 bases of the junction left unmatched. In DNA form, the CDR3 reads TGTGCCAGCACTCCCCGGGTCTGGACTAGCGGGAGGGCCATAGATACGCAGTATTTT. Amino acid sequence: CASTPRVWTSGRAIDTQYF.

This clonotype came up a few times. This chain connects TRBV29-1 to TRBJ2-5; no clear D. The germline V gene encodes CDR1 SQVTM and CDR2 ANQGSEA. There are 10 residues in the CDR3. Trimming took 7 bases from V and 5 from J, leaving 8 bases between them. The CDR3 loop reads CSAVLETQYF. The DNA for the CDR3 is TGCAGCGCCGTCCTGGAGACCCAGTACTTC.

The J gene is TRBJ2-3, the V gene TRBV7-9; 8 bases agree with TRBD2. V was pared by 5 bases and J by 5 bases, with 9 bases of the junction left unmatched. CDR1 and CDR2 from the germline V gene are SEHNR and FQNEAQ (reference sequence). This CDR3 region has 15 residues. CDR3 sequence reads: CASSERGRSGDTQYF. The DNA for the CDR3 is TGTGCCAGCAGCGAACGCGGGAGGTCGGGAGATACGCAGTATTTT.

The chain links TRBV5-4 to TRBJ2-1; TRBD2 matches 10 bases. The V and J ends lost 5 bases and 9 bases, in that order; junction bases with no gene match: 5. The germline V gene has CDR1 SGHNT and CDR2 YYREEE (reference sequence). This CDR3 region has 13 residues. The CDR3 loop is CASRLAGAGEQFF. The DNA of the CDR3 is TGTGCCAGCAGGCTAGCGGGGGCGGGTGAGCAGTTCTTC.

The sample holds a few counts of this clonotype. The chain recombines TRBV18 with TRBJ1-1, with TRBD1 matching 9 bases. The CDR3 spans 13 residues. Per germline, CDR1 KGHSH and CDR2 LQKENI. Unmatched junction bases numbered 3, after V lost 5 bases and J lost 5 bases. This CDR3 reads CASSRTGETEAFF. For the CDR3, the DNA is TGTGCCAGCTCAAGGACAGGGGAGACTGAAGCTTTCTTT.

This clonotype appeared many times. The V and J genes are TRBV4-1 and TRBJ2-7, with a tentative D call TRBD1 (6 bases). The CDR3 is 15 amino acids. The germline gives CDR1 MGHRA, CDR2 YSYEKL. V lost 1 base and J lost 2, with 12 bases in between. CDR3 bases: TGCGCCAGCAGCCAAGTCCAGGGGCAGGCCTACGAGCAGTACTTC. It yields the protein CASSQVQGQAYEQYF.

This clonotype has more than one count but fewer than ten. The V and J genes are TRBV5-6 and TRBJ1-6, with unresolved D. The CDR3 is made up of 16 amino acids. Germline V lookup: CDR1 SGHDT, CDR2 YYEEEE. V was shortened by 1 base and J by 0 bases, with 8 bases between the two germline ends. CDR3 residues: CASSLYSSSYNSPLHF. DNA of the CDR3: TGTGCCAGCAGCTTGTACAGTAGCTCCTATAATTCACCCCTCCACTTT.

This clonotype was counted ten times or more. J is TRBJ2-6 and V is TRBV20-1; maybe TRBD1 (5 bases). Germline CDR1 is DFQATT and CDR2 is SNEGSKA (reference sequence). The CDR3 has 14 amino acids. The V gene lost 6 bases and the J gene lost 4 bases, with 13 bases spanning the gap. CDR3 DNA: TGCAGTGCCGACCCAGGGTCCGGGGCCAACGTCCTGACTTTC. It is translated as CSADPGSGANVLTF.

Many counts were recorded for this clonotype. The J gene is TRBJ2-7, the V gene TRBV13, with unresolved D. Germline-derived CDR1 and CDR2 are PRHDT and FYEKMQ (reference sequence). The CDR3 is made up of 11 amino acids. V lost 1 base and J lost 4, with 2 bases in between. This CDR3 reads CASSLVYEQYF. The CDR3 nucleotides read TGTGCCAGCAGCTTAGTTTACGAGCAGTACTTC.

The V and J genes are TRBV6-5 and TRBJ2-7; 7 bases are shared with TRBD1. V trimming: 2 bases; J trimming: 1 base; junction bases outside the gene matches: 2. Germline V gene lookup returns CDR1 MNHEY and CDR2 SVGAGI. This CDR3 is 14 amino acids long. CDR3 bases: TGTGCCAGCAGTTACCGGGACAGATCCTACGAGCAGTACTTC. It is translated as CASSYRDRSYEQYF.

Here the CDR3 reads CASTKTFANTEAFF. In DNA, the CDR3 is TGTGCCAGCACCAAGACATTCGCGAACACTGAAGCTTTCTTT. V usage is TRBV6-1 and J usage is TRBJ1-1; D is unresolved. CDR3 size: 14 residues. V was pared by 7 bases and J by 1 base, with 13 bases between. Germline V gene sequence: CDR1 MNHNS, CDR2 SASEGT.

Regarding this clonotype: This may come from a read error, since a much larger clone is one base off. The rearrangement joins TRBV20-1 to TRBJ2-2; possibly TRBD2 for D (5 bases). Per the germline V gene, CDR1 is DFQATT and CDR2 is SNEGSKA (reference sequence). The CDR3 covers 13 residues. CDR3 bases: TGCAGTGCTAGTAGCGAGAACGCCGGGGAGCTGTTTTTT. Its translation is CSASSENAGELFF.